The source of this T cell receptor (beta chain) is a study of blood T cell repertoires in COVID-19. Study context: PBMCs, B-cell-depleted T cells, or T cells were the source of the cDNA or gDNA that made up the material.

This CDR3 is 13 amino acids long. The V end lost 5 bases, the J end lost 2 bases, and 9 bases lay between the germline ends. The V gene's germline CDR1 is SEHNR and CDR2 FQNEAQ (reference sequence). The repertoire was sequenced with immunoSEQ multiplex PCR; TCRdb's copy has only in-frame clones and lacks some. The sample lists 300,000 to 400,000 clones; roughly 90% were seen once. A Seattle source enrolled patients during active infection and followed them longitudinally. The sample taken for sequencing was peripheral blood. V usage is TRBV7-9 and J usage is TRBJ1-1; the D gene is possibly TRBD1 (5 bases). The receptor was isolated from a woman aged 65 to 85 with COVID-19, enrolled during active disease. CDR3 protein: CASSQDSNTEAFF. CDR3 coding DNA: TGTGCCAGCAGCCAAGACAGCAACACTGAAGCTTTCTTT.